The present TCR beta chain was sequenced within a study of vaccination and CD4 T cells after COVID-19. Sample treatment: roughly ten-day PBMC culture with coronavirus spike peptide pools or control peptides (ViraFEST assay). TCR sequencing followed the expansion of antigen-specific T cells with peptide pools in ViraFEST. The Oncomine TCR Beta short-read assay sequenced DNA from cultured CD4+ T cells. TCRdb reanalysed the PCR reads using MiXCR and keeps one entry per CDR3 protein. The table records approximately 19,000 distinct CDR3 sequences, around 60% of them present only once. This clonotype turned up a few times. Its antigen remains unknown. The CDR3 loop spans 15 amino acids. CDR1 is DFQATT and CDR2 is SNEGSKA in the germline V gene (reference sequence). The V gene end was trimmed by 6 bases and the J gene end by 4 bases; junction bases not matched to a gene: 14.

The chain carries TRBV20-1 and TRBJ1-2, with 7 bases identical to TRBD1. This receptor was identified in a human donor who had recovered from COVID-19. The sequenced material came from CD4+ T cells from blood, cultured in vitro. This CDR3 is CSAKRATGIAYGYTF. CDR3 DNA sequence: TGCAGTGCCAAAAGAGCGACAGGGATCGCCTATGGCTACACCTTC.